This entry lists 2 T cell receptor beta chains sequenced from one sample in a study of blood T cell repertoires in COVID-19. Method: immunoSEQ multiplex PCR; TCRdb's copy keeps in-frame clones and lacks some. This table holds about 170,000 clones, about 80% found once. The sequenced sample was peripheral blood. All receptors derive from an elderly woman with acute or convalescent COVID-19.

The chain combines TRBV7-2 with TRBJ1-5, with a tentative D call TRBD1 (6 bases). This CDR3 region has 16 residues. Trimming cost V 2 bases and J 0 bases, with 11 bases left between them. Looked up from germline, CDR1 is SGHTA and CDR2 is FQGNSA. The CDR3 DNA is TGTGCCAGCAGCTTACAATGGGGGCGTAGCAATCAGCCCCAGCATTTT. Amino acids: CASSLQWGRSNQPQHF.

This clone has ten or more counts. The chain is built from TRBV27 and TRBJ1-1, with TRBD1 matching 7 bases. Unmatched junction bases numbered 10, after V lost 5 bases and J lost 4 bases. The CDR3 is 15 residues long. Germline-derived CDR1 and CDR2 are MNHEY and SMNVEV (reference sequence). The CDR3, as DNA: TGTGCCAGCAGTCCCTTACCGACAGGGTCCACTGAAGCTTTCTTT. Its translation: CASSPLPTGSTEAFF.